This is a list of T cell receptor beta chains from one sample in a study of OX40 agonist ivuxolimab in advanced cancers. The method was immunoSEQ multiplex PCR; TCRdb's version includes in-frame clones alone and lacks a portion of them. The repertoire includes around 15,000 clones, about 75% of them detected once, and around 12% sits in the top ten. This specimen was CD4+ or CD8+ T cells sorted from blood, taken in a trial of the OX40 agonist ivuxolimab. The receptors originated from an adult with an advanced solid tumor such as melanoma, head and neck, liver or kidney cancer. Each CDR3 is given with its conserved first and last residue. D genes are given only for firm matches. Rows may omit the clone size; those that give it use once, few, many or a size class.

- | - | TRBJ2-5 | TRBV9 | TGTGCCAGCAGCGCGCACCGGGACTTCGGTGAGACCCAGTACTTC | CASSAHRDFGETQYF
- | - | TRBJ2-1 | TRBV25-1 | TGTGCCAGCAGTGGAACATTCAGGGGAGCCTACAATGAGCAGTTCTTC | CASSGTFRGAYNEQFF
- | - | TRBJ2-7 | TRBV10-3 | TGTGCCACCAGTATCGCAAGGGGGGCAGGCCAGTACTTC | CATSIARGAGQYF
- | TRBD1 | TRBJ1-3 | TRBV13 | TGTGCCAGCAGCTTTTTGCCGGGGGACAGGGGAAACACCATATATTTT | CASSFLPGDRGNTIYF
- | - | TRBJ1-1 | TRBV11-3 | TGTGCCAGCAGTCAGACGAACACTGAAGCTTTCTTT | CASSQTNTEAFF
- | TRBD1 | TRBJ1-2 | TRBV7-6 | TGTGCCAGCAGCCCCGGACAGGGGGCAGGGGGCTACACCTTC | CASSPGQGAGGYTF
- | TRBD1 | TRBJ1-5 | TRBV10-3 | TGTGCCATCAGTGAGTCGGGACAGGTGAATCAGCCCCAGCATTTT | CAISESGQVNQPQHF
- | - | TRBJ1-1 | TRBV7-9 | TGTGCCAGCAGCCTCGATTTTGGGAAGGACTTCTTT | CASSLDFGKDFF
- | - | TRBJ1-1 | TRBV5-1 | TGCGCCAGCAGCCAAAAGCCGGGACACAGGTCCACTGAAGCTTTCTTT | CASSQKPGHRSTEAFF
- | - | TRBJ2-3 | TRBV19 | TGTGCCAGTAGTATTGAGGGGGGGACAGATACGCAGTATTTT | CASSIEGGTDTQYF
medium-sized | - | TRBJ2-7 | TRBV19 | TGTGCCAGTAGTCCTGACACCTACGAGCAGTACTTC | CASSPDTYEQYF
- | - | TRBJ2-7 | TRBV7-9 | TGTGCCAGCAGCTTAAGACCCTACGAGCAGTACTTC | CASSLRPYEQYF
few | - | TRBJ2-1 | TRBV4-3 | TGCGCCAGCAGCCAAGAGAGGCATGAGCAGTTCTTC | CASSQERHEQFF
- | - | TRBJ1-2 | TRBV5-4 | TGTGCCAGCAGCTGGGATACAACATTAGGCTATGGCTACACCTTC | CASSWDTTLGYGYTF
- | TRBD2 | TRBJ2-2 | TRBV12-5 | TGTGCTAGTGGTTGGATGGTAGCGGGGGGGAACACCGGGGAGCTGTTTTTT | CASGWMVAGGNTGELFF
- | TRBD1 | TRBJ2-4 | TRBV6-5 | TGTGCCAGCAGTTTAGGGGACAGGGGTGACATTCAGTACTTC | CASSLGDRGDIQYF
- | - | TRBJ2-7 | TRBV7-2 | TGTGCCAGCAGCGCCTCCTCATCGGGTGGGGGGTACGAGCAGTACTTC | CASSASSSGGGYEQYF
- | TRBD2 | TRBJ2-3 | TRBV9 | TGTGCCAGCAGTTCCACTAGCGGGGAAAGCACAGATACGCAGTATTTT | CASSSTSGESTDTQYF
few | TRBD1 | TRBJ2-1 | TRBV14 | TGTGCCAGCAGCCCCCTTGGGGACAGGGACTCCTACAATGAGCAGTTCTTC | CASSPLGDRDSYNEQFF
- | - | TRBJ1-2 | TRBV7-3 | TGTGCCAGCAGCTTACTCGGGGGCCCCTATGGCTACACCTTC | CASSLLGGPYGYTF
- | - | TRBJ2-7 | TRBV27 | TGTGCCAGCGGCTGGGCAAAGGGCAGAGCCTACGAGCAGTACTTC | CASGWAKGRAYEQYF
- | - | TRBJ2-1 | TRBV7-9 | TGTGCCAGCAGCTTTGGCTATAATGAGCAGTTCTTC | CASSFGYNEQFF
- | - | TRBJ2-5 | TRBV6-9 | TGTGCCAGCAGTCACCAACAGATTCAAGAGACCCAGTACTTC | CASSHQQIQETQYF
few | TRBD1 | TRBJ1-5 | TRBV6-5 | TGTGCCAGCAGTACCCGGGACAGGGGGGATCAGCCCCAGCATTTT | CASSTRDRGDQPQHF
- | TRBD2 | TRBJ2-5 | TRBV9 | TGTGCCAGCAGCGCCTCGGGACTAGATGACGAGACCCAGTACTTC | CASSASGLDDETQYF
- | - | TRBJ1-1 | TRBV27 | TGTGCCAGCAGTTTATCGGTCGGCGGGAACACTGAAGCTTTCTTT | CASSLSVGGNTEAFF
once | TRBD1 | TRBJ2-7 | TRBV5-1 | TGCGCCAGCAGCGTGCCGAGACAGGGGCCCGAGGGCTACGAGCAGTACTTC | CASSVPRQGPEGYEQYF
- | - | TRBJ2-2 | TRBV7-7 | TGTGCTAGCAGCCCTATCCTGAACGGGGAGCTGTTTTTT | CASSPILNGELFF
- | TRBD1 | TRBJ1-2 | TRBV5-6 | TGTGCCAGCAGCGCCCGGGACAGGTTAGAAGCCTACTATGGCTACACCTTC | CASSARDRLEAYYGYTF
- | - | TRBJ2-3 | TRBV10-3 | TGTGCCATCAGTGAAAAGGGATCTAGCACAGATACGCAGTATTTT | CAISEKGSSTDTQYF
- | - | TRBJ2-7 | TRBV6-5 | TGTGCCACTATTTTTGATGAGCAGTACTTC | CATIFDEQYF
- | - | TRBJ1-2 | TRBV5-4 | TGTGCCAGCAGCTTGGCCAGGACAAACTATGGCTACACCTTC | CASSLARTNYGYTF
- | TRBD1 | TRBJ2-5 | TRBV5-4 | TGTGCCAGCAGCACAGACAGGGGAGGAGAGACCCAGTACTTC | CASSTDRGGETQYF
- | - | TRBJ1-5 | TRBV5-6 | TGTGCCAGCAGCTCGGGTTGGGGTCCCAATCAGCCCCAGCATTTT | CASSSGWGPNQPQHF
- | TRBD1 | TRBJ1-2 | TRBV7-9 | TGTGCCAGCAGCTTGGGGACAGGGGCCCACGGCTACACCTTC | CASSLGTGAHGYTF
- | - | TRBJ2-3 | TRBV27 | TGTGCCAGCAAGGCCGGGGGCCGCACAGATACGCAGTATTTT | CASKAGGRTDTQYF
- | - | TRBJ1-3 | TRBV11-3 | TGTGCCAGCAGCTTAGCGGGCTCTGGAAACACCATATATTTT | CASSLAGSGNTIYF
- | - | TRBJ1-1 | TRBV5-5 | TGTGCCAGCAGCTTGGAAAGAATTTACACTGAAGCTTTCTTT | CASSLERIYTEAFF
- | - | TRBJ2-1 | TRBV28 | TGTGCCAGCAGTGATCGAGGGATGGGGCGGGATGAGCAGTTCTTC | CASSDRGMGRDEQFF
- | - | TRBJ1-1 | TRBV7-2 | TGTGCCAGCAGCTTACTTCAGGGGAGGAACACTGAAGCTTTCTTT | CASSLLQGRNTEAFF
- | - | TRBJ1-5 | TRBV4-2 | TGTGCCAGCAGCCAAGCAGGGTATAGCAATCAGCCCCAGCATTTT | CASSQAGYSNQPQHF
- | TRBD2 | TRBJ2-7 | TRBV4-1 | TGCGCCAGCAGCCATGGGGCGGGGGGCTCCTACGAGCAGTACTTC | CASSHGAGGSYEQYF
- | - | TRBJ1-3 | TRBV29-1 | TGCAGCGCGGCAGGGGACCCTGGAAACACCATATATTTT | CSAAGDPGNTIYF
once | TRBD2 | TRBJ2-3 | TRBV6-5 | TGTGCCAGCAGTTCTCGGGGGGAGAGGGGAGATACGCAGTATTTT | CASSSRGERGDTQYF
- | - | TRBJ2-3 | TRBV29-1 | TGCAGCTGCGCGACCTACACAGATACGCAGTATTTT | CSCATYTDTQYF
- | TRBD2 | TRBJ2-3 | TRBV6-1 | TGTGCCAGCCTGTTGATAGCGGGGGAGGTAGATACGCAGTATTTT | CASLLIAGEVDTQYF